This is a list of T cell receptor beta chains from one sample in a study of CD8 T cells in ankylosing spondylitis. Via MiXCR, TCRdb re-called the 5' RACE reads, giving one row per CDR3 protein. The sample records under 850,000 distinct CDR3 sequences, roughly 19% being singletons. The sequenced sample consisted of blood, either unsorted or a sorted T cell fraction (not recorded which). The receptors stem from a male donor with ankylosing spondylitis. Each CDR3 is given with its conserved first and last residue. D genes are given only for firm matches. Rows give clone size only sometimes, using once, few, many, or a class for an expanded clone.

v_gene	d_gene	j_gene	abundance	CDR3nt	CDR3aa
TRBV27	TRBD2	TRBJ2-1	.	TGTGCCACCCAAGCGGTGGCGGGAGGGTACAATGAGCAGTTCTTC	CATQAVAGGYNEQFF
TRBV7-3	TRBD2	TRBJ2-1	few	TGTGCCAGCAGCGTACTAGCGGGGAGTGCCGGTGAGCAGTTCTTC	CASSVLAGSAGEQFF
TRBV6-1	.	TRBJ1-2	.	TGTGCCAGCAGTGAAGTAAAGGGAAACGATGGCTACACCTTC	CASSEVKGNDGYTF
TRBV4-2	.	TRBJ2-3	.	TGTGCCAGCAGCCAACTGGACAGCCTCGCAGATACGCAGTATTTT	CASSQLDSLADTQYF
TRBV15	.	TRBJ1-1	.	TGTGCCACCAGCAGAGACCCCGGTTCCTCTTCTGAAGCTTTCTTT	CATSRDPGSSSEAFF
TRBV12-3/TRBV12-4	TRBD1	TRBJ2-7	few	TGTGCCAGCAGCGGGACAGGGACGGGCGAGCAGTACTTC	CASSGTGTGEQYF
TRBV7-3	.	TRBJ2-1	once	TGTGCCAGCAGCACAGATGCGACAGGCTACAATGAGCAGTTCTTC	CASSTDATGYNEQFF
TRBV5-1	.	TRBJ1-2	.	TGCGCCAGCAGCCCGGCGTGGCCAGCTACGGATGGCTACACCTTC	CASSPAWPATDGYTF
TRBV20-1	TRBD1	TRBJ1-2	once	TGCAGTGCTACCCAGGGGGCTCGGGGCTACACCTTC	CSATQGARGYTF
TRBV29-1	TRBD2	TRBJ2-1	few	TGCAGCGTTGAAACGAATCATGGGACTAGCGGGGACGCCAACCCTTACAATGAGCAGTTCTTC	CSVETNHGTSGDANPYNEQFF
TRBV7-3	.	TRBJ2-1	many	TGTGCCAGCAGCCCGCAACTCGTCTCCTACAATGAGCAGTTCTTC	CASSPQLVSYNEQFF
TRBV7-8	.	TRBJ2-7	.	TGTGCCAGCAGCTCGGGACACCCCGAGCAGTACTTC	CASSSGHPEQYF
TRBV9	.	TRBJ2-7	many	TGTGCCAGCAGCCCGAAAGTCCCTTCCTACGAGCAGTACTTC	CASSPKVPSYEQYF
TRBV9	TRBD1	TRBJ1-6	few	TGTGCCAGCAGCGCAGGGGGCAATTCACCCCTCCACTTT	CASSAGGNSPLHF
TRBV15	TRBD2	TRBJ2-5	.	TGTGCCACCAGCGCCCCGGGACTAGCGCAAGAGACCCAGTACTTC	CATSAPGLAQETQYF
TRBV24-1	TRBD1	TRBJ2-5	few	TGTGCCACCAGTGAGGGGGGACAGGGAAAGGGAGAGACCCAGTACTTC	CATSEGGQGKGETQYF
TRBV29-1	.	TRBJ2-5	few	TGCAGCGTTGAGAGGCGCGAGACCCAGTACTTC	CSVERRETQYF
TRBV7-7	.	TRBJ1-2	.	TGTGCTAGCAGCAACGGATACAGGTGGATCTATGGCTACACCTTC	CASSNGYRWIYGYTF
TRBV7-9	TRBD1	TRBJ2-1	few	TGTGCCAGCAGCCCCTCCCTCGGACAGGGGAGCAACAATGAGCAGTTCTTC	CASSPSLGQGSNNEQFF
TRBV15	TRBD2	TRBJ2-3	.	TGTGCCACCAGCACTAGCGGGGGAAGGCCAGATACGCAGTATTTT	CATSTSGGRPDTQYF
TRBV20-1	.	TRBJ2-5	once	TGCAGTGCTAGGGAGACAGGGAGGGAGACCCAGTACTTC	CSARETGRETQYF
TRBV6-6	TRBD1	TRBJ2-7	few	TGTGCCAGCAGTTTTCCCGGGACAGGACCATGCTTC	CASSFPGTGPCF
TRBV5-1	.	TRBJ2-3	many	TGCGCCAGCAGCTTGGCGGGGTTCGCAGATACGCAGTATTTT	CASSLAGFADTQYF
TRBV7-9	.	TRBJ1-1	.	TGTGCCAGCAGCTTACCGGGGCACACTGAAGCTTTCTTT	CASSLPGHTEAFF
TRBV11-2	.	TRBJ2-3	.	TGTGCCAGCAGCTTTCTATTACCCCACATGGATACGCAGTATTTT	CASSFLLPHMDTQYF
TRBV7-8	TRBD2	TRBJ2-2	many	TGTGCCAGCAGCTTTACTAGCGGAGACACCGGGGAGCTGTTTTTT	CASSFTSGDTGELFF
TRBV9	TRBD1	TRBJ2-7	.	TGTGCCAGCAGCGAGGGGGCGGACTACGAGCAGTACTTC	CASSEGADYEQYF
TRBV7-3	.	TRBJ2-7	.	TGTGCCAGCAGCTTAATGGCCGGTAACTCCTACGAGCAGTACTTC	CASSLMAGNSYEQYF
TRBV5-4	.	TRBJ2-3	.	TGTGCCAGCAGCTTGGAGGGTGGGCAAGATACGCAGTATTTT	CASSLEGGQDTQYF
TRBV5-1	TRBD2	TRBJ2-4	few	TGCGCCAGCAGCCAAACTATAGCGGGAAAAAACATTCAGTACTTC	CASSQTIAGKNIQYF
TRBV20-1	.	TRBJ2-1	.	TGCAGTGCTAGTAGGAGTTCCTACAATGAGCAGTTCTTC	CSASRSSYNEQFF
TRBV29-1	TRBD2	TRBJ2-7	.	TGCAGCGTTGGACCAGGCTTGACTAGCGGGGCTACCTACGAGCAGTACTTC	CSVGPGLTSGATYEQYF
TRBV6-2/TRBV6-3	.	TRBJ2-7	.	TGTGCCAGCAGTCTCCTCAAAACATCGCCGTACAGGCCCGACGAGCAGTACTTC	CASSLLKTSPYRPDEQYF
TRBV24-1	.	TRBJ2-2	.	TGTGCCACCAGGGGAGCTGGAGGCGGGGAGCTGTTTTTT	CATRGAGGGELFF
TRBV4-3	TRBD2	TRBJ2-6	.	TGCGCCAGCAGCTACGCACTAGCGGGAGGGGGTGGGGCCAACGTCCTGACTTTC	CASSYALAGGGGANVLTF
TRBV7-3	.	TRBJ1-2	few	TGTGCCAGCAGCTCTTACACAGTTAACTATGGCTACACCTTC	CASSSYTVNYGYTF
TRBV6-1	.	TRBJ1-2	few	TGTGCCAGCAGTGAACGAGCCACCGGTAGCTACACCTTC	CASSERATGSYTF
TRBV4-3	.	TRBJ2-1	.	TGCGCCAGCAGCCAAGTTTGGGGTAGTAATGAGCAGTTCTTC	CASSQVWGSNEQFF
TRBV4-2	.	TRBJ2-3	.	TGTGCCAGCAGCCGGATTGAACGCACAGATACGCAGTATTTT	CASSRIERTDTQYF
TRBV12-3/TRBV12-4	.	TRBJ1-1	many	TGCGCCAGCAGCTTGGTAGGGGAAGCTTTCTTT	CASSLVGEAFF
TRBV5-4	TRBD1	TRBJ2-7	few	TGTGCCAGCAGCTTCGGGACAGGGGGCTCCGAGCAGTACTTC	CASSFGTGGSEQYF
TRBV30	.	TRBJ1-1	.	TGTGCCTGGAGTGTACGTAGGAGCGCAGAAGCTTTCTTT	CAWSVRRSAEAFF
TRBV6-1	.	TRBJ2-1	.	TGTGCCAGCTGGGGGGGGCCCCTCTCCTACAATGAGCAGTTCTTC	CASWGGPLSYNEQFF
TRBV29-1	.	TRBJ1-4	.	TGCAGCGGCAGGGCGGATAATGAAAAACTGTTTTTT	CSGRADNEKLFF
TRBV29-1	.	TRBJ2-1	many	TGCAGCGTTGAATGGGCTTGGGCGGGCGGCTACAATGAGCAGTTCTTC	CSVEWAWAGGYNEQFF
TRBV5-1	.	TRBJ1-2	.	TGCGCCAGCAGCTCGGCGATCTCTAACTATGGCTACACCTTC	CASSSAISNYGYTF
TRBV10-3	TRBD1	TRBJ2-1	few	TGTGCCACCTCCGGGACAGGGTACAATGAGCAGTTCTTC	CATSGTGYNEQFF
TRBV29-1	TRBD1	TRBJ1-1	few	TGCAGCGCAGGGACAGGGGGTGTGAACACTGAAGCTTTCTTT	CSAGTGGVNTEAFF
TRBV5-8	TRBD1	TRBJ2-6	few	TGTGCCAGCAGCCAGGGACAGTTCTCTGGGGCCAACGTCCTGACTTTC	CASSQGQFSGANVLTF
TRBV6-1	TRBD2	TRBJ2-3	many	TGTGCCAGCAGCCCGACTAGCGGGAGAATCACAGATACGCAGTATTTT	CASSPTSGRITDTQYF
TRBV11-2	.	TRBJ1-6	many	TGTGCCAGCAGGATCAGGGATAAAAATTCACCCCTCCACTTT	CASRIRDKNSPLHF
TRBV4-1	.	TRBJ1-5	.	TGCGCCAGCAGCCAAGATCCTTGGGGCAATCAGCCCCAGCATTTT	CASSQDPWGNQPQHF
TRBV20-1	.	TRBJ1-5	.	TGCAGTGCTAGAGGAGCCAGGGATAATCAGCCCCAGCATTTT	CSARGARDNQPQHF
TRBV5-1	TRBD2	TRBJ2-1	.	TGCGCCAGCAGCGGTGGACTAGCGGGGGGGCCTTACAATGAGCAGTTCTTC	CASSGGLAGGPYNEQFF
TRBV2	TRBD2	TRBJ2-2	.	TGTGCCAGCAGTGAGTTGCGGGGGGCCGGGGAGCTGTTTTTT	CASSELRGAGELFF
TRBV27	TRBD2	TRBJ2-3	.	TGTGCCAGCAGTCAACTAGCGGGGATGGGCACAGATACGCAGTATTTT	CASSQLAGMGTDTQYF
TRBV9	TRBD2	TRBJ2-3	.	TGTGCCAGCAGCTCCCTCGCGGGAGGGATTAGCACAGATACGCAGTATTTT	CASSSLAGGISTDTQYF
TRBV29-1	TRBD2	TRBJ2-7	.	TGCAGCGTCCCCGGACTAGCGGGAGACAAAAGGGAGCAGTACTTC	CSVPGLAGDKREQYF